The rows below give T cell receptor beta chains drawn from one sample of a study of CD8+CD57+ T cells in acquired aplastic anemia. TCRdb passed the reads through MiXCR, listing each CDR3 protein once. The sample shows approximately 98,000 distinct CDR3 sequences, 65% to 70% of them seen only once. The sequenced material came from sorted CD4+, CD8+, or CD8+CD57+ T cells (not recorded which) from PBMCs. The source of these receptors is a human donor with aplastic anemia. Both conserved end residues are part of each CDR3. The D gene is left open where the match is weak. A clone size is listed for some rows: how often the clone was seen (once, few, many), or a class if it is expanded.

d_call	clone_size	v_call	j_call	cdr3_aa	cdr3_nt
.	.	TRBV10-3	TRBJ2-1	CAISDVLAPHNEQFF	TGTGCCATCAGTGACGTGCTCGCTCCCCACAATGAGCAGTTCTTC
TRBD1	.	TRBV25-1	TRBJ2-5	CASKMGDRAETQYF	TGTGCCAGCAAAATGGGGGACAGGGCAGAGACCCAGTACTTC
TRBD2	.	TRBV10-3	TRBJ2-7	CAIMTSGGSYEQYF	TGTGCCATCATGACTAGCGGGGGTTCCTACGAGCAGTACTTC
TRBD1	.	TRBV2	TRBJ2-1	CASSDEGQGSGNEQFF	TGTGCCAGCAGTGACGAAGGACAGGGAAGCGGCAATGAGCAGTTCTTC
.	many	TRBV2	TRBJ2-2	CASLRTEGNTGELFF	TGTGCCAGCCTTCGCACTGAGGGGAACACCGGGGAGCTGTTTTTT
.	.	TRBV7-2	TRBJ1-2	CASSLEPNYGYTF	TGTGCCAGCAGCCTTGAACCTAACTATGGCTACACCTTC
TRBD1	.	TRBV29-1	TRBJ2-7	CSVWTGGGDEQYF	TGCAGCGTGTGGACAGGGGGCGGGGACGAGCAGTACTTC
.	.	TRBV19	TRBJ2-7	CASSISGAPYEQYF	TGTGCCAGTAGTATCTCAGGGGCCCCCTACGAGCAGTACTTC
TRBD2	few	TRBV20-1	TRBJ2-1	CSATLAGGGEQFF	TGCAGTGCAACCCTAGCGGGGGGTGGTGAGCAGTTCTTC
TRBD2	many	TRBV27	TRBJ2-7	CASRQGLAGYEQYF	TGTGCCAGCAGACAGGGACTAGCGGGGTACGAGCAGTACTTC
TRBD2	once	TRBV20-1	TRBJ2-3	CSAIRAGLAGKGTDTQYF	TGCAGTGCTATTAGGGCAGGACTAGCGGGAAAAGGGACAGATACGCAGTATTTT
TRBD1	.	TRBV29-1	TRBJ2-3	CSGGQGVAPDTQYF	TGCAGCGGGGGACAGGGGGTCGCTCCCGATACGCAGTATTTT
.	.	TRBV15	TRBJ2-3	CATSRDPDHTQYF	TGTGCCACCAGCAGAGATCCAGACCATACGCAGTATTTT
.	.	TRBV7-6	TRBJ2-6	CASSLSVSGANVLTF	TGTGCCAGCAGCCTTTCGGTTTCTGGGGCCAACGTCCTGACTTTC
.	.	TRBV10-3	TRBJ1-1	CAISEGGGVGTEAFF	TGTGCCATCAGTGAGGGTGGGGGCGTCGGCACTGAAGCTTTCTTT
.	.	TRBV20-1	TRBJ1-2	CSAEDRGLGYTF	TGCAGTGCAGAGGACCGTGGACTTGGCTACACCTTC
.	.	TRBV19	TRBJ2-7	CASSPHGGLYEQYF	TGTGCCAGTAGTCCCCATGGGGGTCTCTACGAGCAGTACTTC
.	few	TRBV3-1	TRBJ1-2	CASSANYGYTF	TGTGCCAGCAGCGCTAACTATGGCTACACCTTC
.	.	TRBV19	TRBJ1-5	CASNNRDTFNQPQHF	TGTGCCAGTAATAACCGGGACACGTTCAATCAGCCCCAGCATTTT
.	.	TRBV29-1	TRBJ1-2	CSVDRTGGYGYTF	TGCAGCGTTGATAGGACGGGGGGCTATGGCTACACCTTC
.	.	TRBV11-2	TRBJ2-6	CASSLRASEGGANVLTF	TGTGCCAGCAGCTTAAGGGCCAGTGAGGGAGGGGCCAACGTCCTGACTTTC
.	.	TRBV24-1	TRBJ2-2	CATSDLGDMNTGELFF	TGTGCCACCAGTGATTTGGGGGACATGAACACCGGGGAGCTGTTTTTT
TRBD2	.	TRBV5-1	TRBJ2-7	CASSYTSGYEQYF	TGCGCCAGCAGCTACACTAGCGGGTACGAGCAGTACTTC
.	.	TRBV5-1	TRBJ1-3	CASSLEVFSGNTIYF	TGCGCCAGCAGCTTGGAGGTTTTCTCTGGAAACACCATATATTTT
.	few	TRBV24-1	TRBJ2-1	CATSDEGSYNEQFF	TGTGCCACCAGTGATGAGGGCTCCTACAATGAGCAGTTCTTC
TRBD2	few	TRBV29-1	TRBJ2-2	CSASLAGGIYVGELFF	TGCAGCGCCTCTTTGGCGGGGGGAATATATGTCGGGGAGCTGTTTTTT
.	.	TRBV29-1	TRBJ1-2	CSVPPSTELPNGYTF	TGCAGCGTTCCTCCGTCTACGGAGCTTCCAAATGGCTACACCTTC
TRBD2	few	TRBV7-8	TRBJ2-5	CASPSGRGETQYF	TGTGCCAGCCCTAGCGGGAGAGGAGAGACCCAGTACTTC
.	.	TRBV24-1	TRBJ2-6	CATSDSAAGSGANVLTF	TGTGCCACCAGTGATTCGGCAGCGGGCTCTGGGGCCAACGTCCTGACTTTC
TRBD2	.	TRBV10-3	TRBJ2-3	CAISEREGSDTQYF	TGTGCCATCAGTGAAAGGGAGGGGTCAGATACGCAGTATTTT
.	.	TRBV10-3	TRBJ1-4	CAISETRNYATNEKLFF	TGTGCCATCAGTGAGACAAGAAACTATGCAACTAATGAAAAACTGTTTTTT
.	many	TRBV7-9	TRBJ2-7	CASSPKTGIYEQYF	TGTGCCAGCAGTCCTAAGACAGGAATCTACGAGCAGTACTTC
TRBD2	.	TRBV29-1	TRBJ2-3	CSVGGLDLSSTDTQYF	TGCAGCGTGGGGGGACTAGACCTATCTAGCACAGATACGCAGTATTTT
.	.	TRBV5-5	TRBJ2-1	CASSKVNEQFF	TGTGCCAGCAGTAAGGTCAATGAGCAGTTCTTC
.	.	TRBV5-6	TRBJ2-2	CASSPRFGELFF	TGTGCCAGCAGCCCGAGGTTCGGGGAGCTGTTTTTT
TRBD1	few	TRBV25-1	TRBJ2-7	CASRKTGGIYEQYF	TGTGCCAGCAGGAAGACAGGGGGAATCTACGAGCAGTACTTC
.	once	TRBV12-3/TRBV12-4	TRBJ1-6	CASSGGSNSPLHF	TGTGCCAGCAGTGGTGGCTCTAATTCACCCCTCCACTTT
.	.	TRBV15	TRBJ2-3	CATSRELLSTDTQYF	TGTGCCACCAGCAGAGAGCTCCTTAGCACAGATACGCAGTATTTT
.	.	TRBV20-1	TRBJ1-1	CSARQPNTEAFF	TGCAGTGCTAGACAGCCGAACACTGAAGCTTTCTTT
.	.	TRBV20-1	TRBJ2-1	CSAILLMTINEQFF	TGCAGTGCTATCCTCTTAATGACCATCAATGAGCAGTTCTTC
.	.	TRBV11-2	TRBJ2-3	CASSRNRESTDTQYF	TGTGCCAGCAGCCGCAACCGGGAGTCTACAGATACGCAGTATTTT
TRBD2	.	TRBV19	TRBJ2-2	CASSQTSGGELFF	TGTGCCAGTAGCCAGACTAGCGGGGGGGAGCTGTTTTTT
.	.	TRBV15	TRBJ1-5	CATSRSDGGNQPQHF	TGTGCCACCAGCAGATCGGACGGGGGTAATCAGCCCCAGCATTTT
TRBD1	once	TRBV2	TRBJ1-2	CASSESPAGGVGYTF	TGTGCCAGCAGTGAATCCCCGGCAGGGGGCGTTGGCTACACCTTC
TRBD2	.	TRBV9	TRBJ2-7	CASSPLSGGYEQYF	TGTGCCAGCAGCCCCTTAAGCGGGGGCTACGAGCAGTACTTC
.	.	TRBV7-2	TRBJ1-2	CASSLVVTDVYGYTF	TGTGCCAGCAGCTTAGTGGTGACAGACGTCTATGGCTACACCTTC
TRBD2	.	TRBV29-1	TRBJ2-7	CSVIAGTSAYEQYF	TGCAGCGTCATTGCCGGGACTAGCGCCTACGAGCAGTACTTC
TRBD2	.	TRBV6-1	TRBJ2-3	CASSGLAGGPDTQYF	TGTGCCAGCAGTGGACTAGCGGGAGGGCCAGATACGCAGTATTTT
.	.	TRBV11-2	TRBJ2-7	CASSLPGAYEQYF	TGTGCCAGCAGCTTACCAGGCGCCTACGAGCAGTACTTC
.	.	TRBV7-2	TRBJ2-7	CASSHHRNEQYF	TGTGCCAGCAGCCATCACAGAAACGAGCAGTACTTC
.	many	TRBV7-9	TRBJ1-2	CASSLGGSGYGYTF	TGTGCCAGCAGTCTAGGGGGAAGTGGCTATGGCTACACCTTC
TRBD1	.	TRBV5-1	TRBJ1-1	CASSPGTGRGSTEAFF	TGCGCCAGCAGCCCAGGGACAGGGAGGGGAAGCACTGAAGCTTTCTTT
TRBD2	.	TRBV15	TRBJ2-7	CATSRVTSATYEQYF	TGTGCCACCAGCAGAGTCACTAGCGCGACCTACGAGCAGTACTTC
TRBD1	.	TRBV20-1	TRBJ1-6	CSARVIGGTGNSPLHF	TGCAGTGCTAGAGTGATAGGTGGGACAGGCAATTCACCCCTCCACTTT
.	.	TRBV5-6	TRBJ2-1	CASSFFEGSSYNEQFF	TGTGCCAGCAGCTTTTTCGAGGGGAGCTCCTACAATGAGCAGTTCTTC
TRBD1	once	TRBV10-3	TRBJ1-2	CASGNRGNDYGYTF	TGTGCCAGCGGAAACAGGGGAAATGACTATGGCTACACCTTC
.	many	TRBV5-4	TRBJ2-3	CASSTTGPDTQYF	TGTGCCAGCAGCACCACAGGGCCAGATACGCAGTATTTT